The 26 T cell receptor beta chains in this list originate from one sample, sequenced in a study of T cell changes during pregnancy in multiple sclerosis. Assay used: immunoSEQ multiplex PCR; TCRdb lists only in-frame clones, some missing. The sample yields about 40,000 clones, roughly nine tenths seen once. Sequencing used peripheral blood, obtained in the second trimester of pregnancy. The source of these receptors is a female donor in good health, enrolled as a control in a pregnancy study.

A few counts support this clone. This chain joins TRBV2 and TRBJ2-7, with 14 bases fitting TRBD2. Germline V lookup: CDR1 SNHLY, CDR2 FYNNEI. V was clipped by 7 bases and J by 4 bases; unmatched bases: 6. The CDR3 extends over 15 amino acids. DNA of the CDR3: TGTGCCAGCAAAAGACTAGCGGGGGGGATGTACGAGCAGTACTTC. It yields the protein CASKRLAGGMYEQYF.

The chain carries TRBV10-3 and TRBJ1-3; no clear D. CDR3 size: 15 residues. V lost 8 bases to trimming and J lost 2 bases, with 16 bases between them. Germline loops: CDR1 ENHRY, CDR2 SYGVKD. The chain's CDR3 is CAIAAGTSTGNTIYF. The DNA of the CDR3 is TGTGCCATCGCCGCGGGCACAAGCACTGGAAACACCATATATTTT.

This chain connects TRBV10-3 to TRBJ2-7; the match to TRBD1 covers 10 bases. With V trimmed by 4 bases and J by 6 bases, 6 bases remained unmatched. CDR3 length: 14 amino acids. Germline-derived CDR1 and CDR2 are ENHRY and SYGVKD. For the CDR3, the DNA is TGTGCCATCAGTGGGACAGGGGGGCCCAGCGAGCAGTACTTC. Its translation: CAISGTGGPSEQYF.

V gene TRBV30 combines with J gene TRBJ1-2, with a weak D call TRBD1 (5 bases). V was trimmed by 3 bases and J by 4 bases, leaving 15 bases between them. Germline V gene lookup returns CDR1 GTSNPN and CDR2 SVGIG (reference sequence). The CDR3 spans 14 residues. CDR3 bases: TGTGCCTGGAGGGGGCGGGAGACTCGCTATGGCTACACCTTC. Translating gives CAWRGRETRYGYTF. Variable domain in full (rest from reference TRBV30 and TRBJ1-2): SQTIHQWPATLVQPVGSPLSLECTVEGTSNPNLYWYRQAAGRGLQLLFYSVGIGQISSEVPQNLSASRPQDRQFILSSKKLLLSDSGFYLCAWRGRETRYGYTFGSGTRLTVV.

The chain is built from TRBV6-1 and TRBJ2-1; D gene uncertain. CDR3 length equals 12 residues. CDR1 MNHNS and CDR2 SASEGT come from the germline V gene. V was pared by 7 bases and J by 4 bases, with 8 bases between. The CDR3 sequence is CASKERYNEQFF. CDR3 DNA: TGTGCCAGCAAAGAGAGATACAATGAGCAGTTCTTC.

In nucleotides, the CDR3 is TGTGCCAGCACCCTGGGGGGAGAAAACTATGGCTACACCTTC. As protein: CASTLGGENYGYTF. The rearrangement uses TRBV28 and TRBJ1-2; a possible D gene is TRBD1 (5 bases). This CDR3 is 14 amino acids long. Germline CDR1 is MDHEN and CDR2 is SYDVKM. Trimming shortened V by 7 bases and J by 2 bases, and 14 bases separated the two germline ends.

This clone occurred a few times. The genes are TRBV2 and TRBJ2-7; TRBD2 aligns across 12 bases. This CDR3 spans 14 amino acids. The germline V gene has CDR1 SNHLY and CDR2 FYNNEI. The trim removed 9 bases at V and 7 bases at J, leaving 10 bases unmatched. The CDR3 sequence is CASGRLAGVGEQYF. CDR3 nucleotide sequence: TGTGCCAGTGGGAGACTAGCGGGAGTCGGTGAGCAGTACTTC.

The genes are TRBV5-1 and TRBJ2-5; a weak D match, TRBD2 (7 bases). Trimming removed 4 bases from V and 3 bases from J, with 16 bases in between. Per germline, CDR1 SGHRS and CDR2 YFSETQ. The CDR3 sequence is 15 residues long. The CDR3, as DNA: TGCGCCAGCAGCCCCGGCCGCGGGGGCAAAGAGACCCAGTACTTC. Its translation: CASSPGRGGKETQYF.

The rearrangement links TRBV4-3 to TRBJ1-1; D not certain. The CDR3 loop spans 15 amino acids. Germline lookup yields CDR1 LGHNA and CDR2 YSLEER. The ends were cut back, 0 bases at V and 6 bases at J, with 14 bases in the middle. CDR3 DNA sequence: TGCGCCAGCAGCCAAGATTTCTCTTGGGAGGCTGAAGCTTTCTTT. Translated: CASSQDFSWEAEAFF.

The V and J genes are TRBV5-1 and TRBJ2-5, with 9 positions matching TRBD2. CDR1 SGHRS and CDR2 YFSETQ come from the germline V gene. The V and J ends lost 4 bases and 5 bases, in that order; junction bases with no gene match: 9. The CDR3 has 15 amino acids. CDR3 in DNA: TGCGCCAGCAGCCCACGGACTAGCGTGGGGGAGACCCAGTACTTC. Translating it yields CASSPRTSVGETQYF.

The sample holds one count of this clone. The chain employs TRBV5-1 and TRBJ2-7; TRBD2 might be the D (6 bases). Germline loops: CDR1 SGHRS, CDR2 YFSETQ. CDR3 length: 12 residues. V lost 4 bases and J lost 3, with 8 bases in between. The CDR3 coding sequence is TGCGCCAGCAGCCCGGACTACTACGAGCAGTACTTC. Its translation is CASSPDYYEQYF.

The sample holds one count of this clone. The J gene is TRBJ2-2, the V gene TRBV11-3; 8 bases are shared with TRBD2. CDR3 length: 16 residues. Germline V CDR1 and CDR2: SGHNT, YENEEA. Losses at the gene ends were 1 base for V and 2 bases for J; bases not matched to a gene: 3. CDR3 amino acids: CASSLVAGFNTGELFF. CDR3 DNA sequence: TGTGCCAGCAGCTTAGTAGCGGGGTTTAACACCGGGGAGCTGTTTTTT. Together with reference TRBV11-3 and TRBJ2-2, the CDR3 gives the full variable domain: EAGVVQSPRYKIIEKKQPVAFWCNPISGHNTLYWYLQNLGQGPELLIRYENEEAVDDSQLPKDRFSAERLKGVDSTLKIQPAELGDSAVYLCASSLVAGFNTGELFFGEGSRLTVL.

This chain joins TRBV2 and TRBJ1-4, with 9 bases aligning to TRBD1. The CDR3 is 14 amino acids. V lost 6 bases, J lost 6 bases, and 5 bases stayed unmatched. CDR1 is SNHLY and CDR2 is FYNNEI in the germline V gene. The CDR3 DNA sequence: TGTGCCAGCAGGGAGACAGGGGGGCATGAAAAACTGTTTTTT. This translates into CASRETGGHEKLFF.

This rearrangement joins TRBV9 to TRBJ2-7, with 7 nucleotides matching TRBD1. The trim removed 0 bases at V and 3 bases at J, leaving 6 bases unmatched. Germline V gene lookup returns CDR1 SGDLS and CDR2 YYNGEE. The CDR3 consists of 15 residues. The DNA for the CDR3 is TGTGCCAGCAGCGTAGGATGGGGACAGTACTACGAGCAGTACTTC. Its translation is CASSVGWGQYYEQYF.

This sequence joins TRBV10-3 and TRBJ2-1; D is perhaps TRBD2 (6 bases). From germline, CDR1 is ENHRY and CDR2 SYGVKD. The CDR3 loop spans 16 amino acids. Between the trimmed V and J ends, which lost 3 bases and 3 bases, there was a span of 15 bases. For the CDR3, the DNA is TGTGCCATCAGTGACGGTGGCGGGGCACTCTACAATGAGCAGTTCTTC. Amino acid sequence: CAISDGGGALYNEQFF.

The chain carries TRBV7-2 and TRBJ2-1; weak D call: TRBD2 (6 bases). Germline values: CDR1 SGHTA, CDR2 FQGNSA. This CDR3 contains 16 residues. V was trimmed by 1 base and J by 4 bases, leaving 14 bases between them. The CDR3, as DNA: TGTGCCAGCAGCTTAGTGGGGGGTAGCGGTTACAATGAGCAGTTCTTC. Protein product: CASSLVGGSGYNEQFF.

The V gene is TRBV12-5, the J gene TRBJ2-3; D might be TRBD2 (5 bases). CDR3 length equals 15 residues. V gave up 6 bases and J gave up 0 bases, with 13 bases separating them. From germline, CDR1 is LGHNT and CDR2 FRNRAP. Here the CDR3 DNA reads TGTGCTAGTGGAGCTACAGCGGAAAGCACAGATACGCAGTATTTT. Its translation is CASGATAESTDTQYF.

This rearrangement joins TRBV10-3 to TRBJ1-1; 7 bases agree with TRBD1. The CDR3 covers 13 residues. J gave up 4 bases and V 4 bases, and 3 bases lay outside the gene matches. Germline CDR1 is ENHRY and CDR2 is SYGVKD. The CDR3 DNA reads TGTGCCATCAGTGGGAACAGGGGCACTGAAGCTTTCTTT. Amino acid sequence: CAISGNRGTEAFF.

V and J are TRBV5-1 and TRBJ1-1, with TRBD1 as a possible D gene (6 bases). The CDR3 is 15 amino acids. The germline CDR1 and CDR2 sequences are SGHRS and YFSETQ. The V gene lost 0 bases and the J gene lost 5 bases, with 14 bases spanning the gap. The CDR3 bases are TGCGCCAGCAGCTTGGCGGGGGGGGCGCTTACTGAAGCTTTCTTT. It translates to CASSLAGGALTEAFF. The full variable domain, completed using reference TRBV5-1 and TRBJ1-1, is KAGVTQTPRYLIKTRGQQVTLSCSPISGHRSVSWYQQTPGQGLQFLFEYFSETQRNKGNFPGRFSGRQFSNSRSEMNVSTLELGDSALYLCASSLAGGALTEAFFGQGTRLTVV.

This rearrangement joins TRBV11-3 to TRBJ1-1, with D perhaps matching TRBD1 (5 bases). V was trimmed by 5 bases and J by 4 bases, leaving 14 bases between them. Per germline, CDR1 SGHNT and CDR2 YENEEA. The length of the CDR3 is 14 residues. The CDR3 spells CASSPFSGGTEAFF. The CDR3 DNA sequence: TGTGCCAGCAGCCCATTTTCGGGGGGCACTGAAGCTTTCTTT.

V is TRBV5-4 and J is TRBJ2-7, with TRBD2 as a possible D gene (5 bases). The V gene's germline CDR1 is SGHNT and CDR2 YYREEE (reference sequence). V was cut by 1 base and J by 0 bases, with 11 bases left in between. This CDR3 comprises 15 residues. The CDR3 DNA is TGTGCCAGCAGCTTGCGCGCCAGCGGCTCCTACGAGCAGTACTTC. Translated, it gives CASSLRASGSYEQYF.

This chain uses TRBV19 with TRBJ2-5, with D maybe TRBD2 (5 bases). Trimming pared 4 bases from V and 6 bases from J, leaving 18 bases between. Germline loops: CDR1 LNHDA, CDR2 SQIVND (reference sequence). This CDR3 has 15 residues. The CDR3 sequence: CASSTREARGKTQYF. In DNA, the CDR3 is TGTGCCAGTAGTACCCGGGAAGCCCGGGGAAAGACCCAGTACTTC.

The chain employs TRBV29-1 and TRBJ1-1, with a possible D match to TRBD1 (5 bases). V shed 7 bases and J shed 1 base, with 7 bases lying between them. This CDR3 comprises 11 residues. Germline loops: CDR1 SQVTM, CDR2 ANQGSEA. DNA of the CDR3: TGCAGCGCCACAGGGAACACTGAAGCTTTCTTT. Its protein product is CSATGNTEAFF.

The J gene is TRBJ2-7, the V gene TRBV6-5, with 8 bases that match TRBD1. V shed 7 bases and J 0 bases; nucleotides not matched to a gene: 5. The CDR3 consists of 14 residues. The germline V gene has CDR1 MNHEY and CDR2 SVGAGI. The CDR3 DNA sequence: TGTGCCAGCAAACCGGGACAGGCCTCCTACGAGCAGTACTTC. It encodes CASKPGQASYEQYF.

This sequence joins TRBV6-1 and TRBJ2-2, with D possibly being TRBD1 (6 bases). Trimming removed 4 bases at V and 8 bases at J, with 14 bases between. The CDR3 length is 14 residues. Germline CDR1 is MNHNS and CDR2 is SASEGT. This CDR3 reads CASSGRTVKGELFF. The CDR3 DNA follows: TGTGCCAGCAGTGGAAGGACAGTTAAGGGGGAGCTGTTTTTT.

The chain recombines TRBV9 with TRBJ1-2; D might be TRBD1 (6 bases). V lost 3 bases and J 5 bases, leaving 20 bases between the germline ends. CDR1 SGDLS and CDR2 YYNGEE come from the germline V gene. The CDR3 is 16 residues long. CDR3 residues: CASSETTSGTHYGYTF. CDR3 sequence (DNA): TGTGCCAGCAGCGAGACAACATCCGGGACACATTATGGCTACACCTTC.